One sample yielded the 20 T cell receptor beta chains listed below, sequenced in a study of CD8 T cells in Susac syndrome. After extraction with the RNeasy kit, roughly 0.5 to 1 ug of the RNA was reverse transcribed using random hexamers. Each CDR3 protein is one row after TCRdb ran MiXCR on the immunoSEQ multiplex PCR reads. The repertoire includes around 190,000 distinct CDR3 sequences, about 95% of them detected once, and approximately 0.1% sits in the top ten. What was sequenced was CD4+ T cells from PBMCs. All receptors come from a human donor in good health.

The rearrangement uses TRBV6-6 and TRBJ1-1; 10 nucleotides match TRBD1. The CDR3 loop spans 16 amino acids. J was trimmed by 5 bases and V by 5 bases; bases with no gene match: 11. CDR1 and CDR2 from the germline V gene are MNHNY and SVGAGI (reference sequence). The CDR3 coding sequence is TGTGCCAGCAGTACCTCCCGGGACAGGGGAAGGACTGAAGCTTTCTTT. Its protein product is CASSTSRDRGRTEAFF.

V usage is TRBV9 and J usage is TRBJ2-3; D gene ambiguous. The CDR3 covers 15 residues. V was pared by 0 bases and J by 3 bases, with 11 bases between. Germline-derived CDR1 and CDR2 are SGDLS and YYNGEE. This chain's CDR3 is CASSVATGWTDTQYF. CDR3 nucleotide sequence: TGTGCCAGCAGCGTAGCTACTGGGTGGACAGATACGCAGTATTTT.

V is TRBV12-3 or TRBV12-4 and J is TRBJ2-1; D ambiguous. V lost 3 bases to trimming and J lost 8 bases, with 5 bases between them. This CDR3 is built from 11 residues. CDR3 protein: CASSLSDEQFF. The CDR3 region has the DNA TGTGCCAGCAGTTTGTCCGATGAGCAGTTCTTC.

V gene TRBV7-9 combines with J gene TRBJ2-1; D is unresolved. CDR1 is SEHNR and CDR2 is FQNEAQ in the germline V gene (reference sequence). CDR3 length equals 12 residues. Trimming left V 6 bases short and J 6 bases short, with 9 bases between. CDR3 bases: TGTGCCAGCAGGCTTCTCAGCAATGAGCAGTTCTTC. Its translation: CASRLLSNEQFF.

V gene TRBV29-1 combines with J gene TRBJ2-5; D not certain. The germline V gene has CDR1 SQVTM and CDR2 ANQGSEA. The CDR3 is 12 residues long. V was cut by 4 bases and J by 0 bases, with 6 bases left in between. This CDR3 reads CSVVENQETQYF. The CDR3 DNA reads as TGCAGCGTTGTGGAGAACCAAGAGACCCAGTACTTC.

This chain links TRBV20-1 with TRBJ1-2; no clear D. The CDR3 runs 12 residues. Germline V CDR1 and CDR2: DFQATT, SNEGSKA (reference sequence). V gave up 2 bases and J gave up 3 bases, with 7 bases separating them. CDR3 nucleotide sequence: TGCAGTGCTAGAAGGACGGACTATGGCTACACCTTC. Protein sequence: CSARRTDYGYTF.

The DNA of the CDR3 is TGTGCCAGCAGGCCACAGGGGACCACCGGGGAGCTGTTTTTT. Translated, it gives CASRPQGTTGELFF. V usage is TRBV6-4 and J usage is TRBJ2-2, with 7 bases matching TRBD1. The CDR3 spans 14 residues. With V trimmed by 6 bases and J by 4 bases, 5 bases remained unmatched. Looked up from germline, CDR1 is MRHNA and CDR2 is SNTAGT.

V is TRBV18 and J is TRBJ2-3, with 9 bases that match TRBD1. Looked up from germline, CDR1 is KGHSH and CDR2 is LQKENI. This CDR3 has 14 amino acids. Trimming removed 4 bases from V and 5 bases from J; junction bases left unmatched: 4. Written as DNA, the CDR3 is TGTGCCAGCTCACTAAGGACAGGGGAAGATACGCAGTATTTT. As protein: CASSLRTGEDTQYF.

The chain couples TRBV27 to TRBJ2-1; perhaps TRBD2 as D (5 bases). This CDR3 has 14 amino acids. The ends were cut back, 4 bases at V and 6 bases at J, with 13 bases in the middle. From germline, CDR1 is MNHEY and CDR2 SMNVEV (reference sequence). The chain's CDR3 is CASSWFVGSNEQFF. CDR3 sequence (DNA): TGTGCCAGCAGTTGGTTCGTGGGGAGCAATGAGCAGTTCTTC.

The V and J genes are TRBV7-2 and TRBJ1-1, with D possibly matching TRBD1 (6 bases). V lost 2 bases, J lost 3 bases, and 10 bases lay in between. Germline-derived CDR1 and CDR2 are SGHTA and FQGNSA. The CDR3 runs to 14 residues. The CDR3 here is CASSLTGMDTEAFF. The CDR3, as DNA: TGTGCCAGCAGCTTAACAGGGATGGACACTGAAGCTTTCTTT.

The chain has TRBV28 and TRBJ2-1; 7 nucleotides agree with TRBD2. J was trimmed by 1 base and V by 5 bases; bases with no gene match: 5. Germline CDR1 and CDR2: MDHEN and SYDVKM. CDR3 length: 15 amino acids. The chain's CDR3 is CASSRSSGSYNEQFF. In DNA form, the CDR3 reads TGTGCCAGCAGTCGCTCTAGCGGATCCTACAATGAGCAGTTCTTC.

The rearrangement links TRBV30 to TRBJ2-6; 7 bases fit TRBD1. This CDR3 spans 17 amino acids. The V gene end was trimmed by 1 base and the J gene end by 2 bases; junction bases not matched to a gene: 8. Germline CDR1 reads GTSNPN; CDR2 reads SVGIG (reference sequence). This CDR3 reads CAWSGFSGQAGANVLTF. The CDR3 coding sequence is TGTGCCTGGAGTGGATTTTCCGGACAGGCTGGGGCCAACGTCCTGACTTTC. Together with reference TRBV30 and TRBJ2-6, the CDR3 gives the full variable domain: SQTIHQWPATLVQPVGSPLSLECTVEGTSNPNLYWYRQAAGRGLQLLFYSVGIGQISSEVPQNLSASRPQDRQFILSSKKLLLSDSGFYLCAWSGFSGQAGANVLTFGAGSRLTVL.

The gene calls are TRBV28 and TRBJ1-2; D is unclear. V was clipped by 4 bases and J by 8 bases, with 14 bases between them. CDR3 length: 13 residues. CDR1 is MDHEN and CDR2 is SYDVKM in the germline V gene. As DNA, the CDR3 is TGTGCCAGCAGTTCCCGCTCCAGGAGCGGCTACACCTTC. As protein: CASSSRSRSGYTF.

This rearrangement joins TRBV9 to TRBJ2-7; D gene uncertain. Per germline, CDR1 SGDLS and CDR2 YYNGEE. This CDR3 region has 13 residues. With 3 bases removed from V and 0 bases from J, the gap between germline ends came to 7 bases. The CDR3 protein is CASSGPSSYEQYF. CDR3 bases: TGTGCCAGCAGCGGTCCTAGCTCCTACGAGCAGTACTTC.

The V call is TRBV29-1, the J call TRBJ2-1, with D possibly being TRBD2 (6 bases). Germline CDR1 and CDR2: SQVTM and ANQGSEA. CDR3 size: 14 residues. Trimming pared 7 bases from V and 3 bases from J, leaving 16 bases between. DNA of the CDR3: TGCAGCGGCCTTTGGGGGGACGTCTACAATGAGCAGTTCTTC. Its protein product is CSGLWGDVYNEQFF.

V is TRBV30 and J is TRBJ2-3; 13 bases agree with TRBD2. This CDR3 contains 16 residues. Germline V gene data show CDR1 as GTSNPN and CDR2 as SVGIG (reference sequence). Unmatched junction bases numbered 3, after V lost 0 bases and J lost 3 bases. Written as DNA, the CDR3 is TGTGCCTGGAGTGTCTGGACTAGCGGGAGAACAGATACGCAGTATTTT. It yields the protein CAWSVWTSGRTDTQYF.

The chain employs TRBV20-1 and TRBJ2-3; D gene uncertain. Germline V gene data show CDR1 as DFQATT and CDR2 as SNEGSKA (reference sequence). Trimming removed 8 bases from V and 6 bases from J, with 15 bases in between. The CDR3 has 12 residues. For the CDR3, the DNA is TGCAGTCTCGCTACCATTAGCGATACGCAGTATTTT. It specifies CSLATISDTQYF.

The CDR3 DNA reads TGTGCCAGCAGCCGTAGGGTGGGACGGGACGATTATCTCGGGGAGCAGTTCTTC. Its translation: CASSRRVGRDDYLGEQFF. The chain employs TRBV14 and TRBJ2-1, with D perhaps assigned TRBD1 or TRBD2 (5 bases each). Trimming cost V 4 bases and J 10 bases, with 29 bases left between them. The CDR3 runs to 18 residues. The germline CDR1 and CDR2 sequences are SGHDN and FVKESK. The entire variable domain, with the rest obtained from reference TRBV14 and TRBJ2-1, is as follows: EAGVTQFPSHSVIEKGQTVTLRCDPISGHDNLYWYRRVMGKEIKFLLHFVKESKQDESGMPNNRFLAERTGGTYSTLKVQPAELEDSGVYFCASSRRVGRDDYLGEQFFGPGTRLTVL.

The chain joins TRBV20-1 to TRBJ2-3; tentative D call: TRBD2 (6 bases). CDR1 is DFQATT, CDR2 SNEGSKA, per germline (reference sequence). V gave up 3 bases and J gave up 4 bases, with 14 bases separating them. The CDR3 is 14 amino acids. CDR3 region: CSASESGEADTQYF. CDR3 DNA: TGCAGTGCTAGTGAATCGGGAGAGGCAGATACGCAGTATTTT.

This clonotype has a single count. This chain joins TRBV20-1 and TRBJ2-5; 8 positions match TRBD2. CDR3 length equals 13 residues. V was clipped by 3 bases and J by 7 bases; unmatched bases: 7. Germline CDR1 DFQATT, CDR2 SNEGSKA (reference sequence). The CDR3 protein is CSARRAGAGTQYF. The CDR3 nucleotides are TGCAGTGCTAGGAGAGCGGGAGCGGGGACCCAGTACTTC.